These T cell receptor beta chains were read from a single sample in a study of blood T cell repertoires in COVID-19. Data came from immunoSEQ multiplex PCR; TCRdb stores just in-frame clones and leaves some out. The table lists about 120,000 clones, about 91% of them singletons. Sequences were obtained from peripheral blood. Receptor source: a woman aged 45-65 years with active or convalescent COVID-19. CDR3s include the opening cysteine and the closing phenylalanine or tryptophan. The D gene is left open where the match is weak. For some rows the clone size is stated as once, few or many, or as a class when expanded; others skip it.

clone size	V gene	J gene	D gene	CDR3 protein	CDR3 DNA
-	TRBV10-1	TRBJ1-2	TRBD1	CASSVVSSRQGVPKDYGYTF	TGCGCCAGCAGTGTCGTTTCTTCGAGACAGGGGGTCCCCAAGGACTATGGCTACACCTTC
-	TRBV7-2	TRBJ2-1	TRBD2	CASSFPTGGGNEQFF	TGTGCCAGCAGCTTCCCGACGGGAGGGGGGAATGAGCAGTTCTTC
-	TRBV7-3	TRBJ2-1	-	CASSNGMNNEQFF	TGTGCCAGCAGTAACGGGATGAATAATGAGCAGTTCTTC
-	TRBV18	TRBJ2-3	TRBD2	CASSPSLADITDTQYF	TGTGCCAGCTCACCATCACTAGCGGACATCACAGATACGCAGTATTTT
-	TRBV4-2	TRBJ2-7	-	CASSQDLVGRGGTYEQYF	TGTGCCAGCAGCCAAGATCTTGTGGGGCGCGGTGGAACCTACGAGCAGTACTTC
-	TRBV19	TRBJ1-6	-	CASSIAGGSYNSPLHF	TGTGCCAGTAGTATCGCAGGAGGCTCCTATAATTCACCCCTCCACTTT
once	TRBV9	TRBJ2-3	-	CASGASEVTDTQYF	TGTGCCAGCGGGGCTAGCGAAGTCACAGATACGCAGTATTTT
-	TRBV11-2	TRBJ2-1	TRBD2	CASSLVELAGGREQFF	TGTGCCAGCAGCTTAGTAGAACTAGCGGGAGGTAGGGAGCAGTTCTTC
-	TRBV7-9	TRBJ2-7	-	CASSFPETYEQYF	TGTGCCAGCAGCTTTCCGGAGACCTACGAGCAGTACTTC
-	TRBV9	TRBJ1-3	TRBD1	CASSAAGGDGNTIYF	TGTGCCAGCAGCGCGGCAGGGGGCGATGGAAACACCATATATTTT
-	TRBV9	TRBJ2-4	TRBD1	CASSNPRQGKSNIQYF	TGTGCCAGCAGCAATCCCCGACAGGGAAAGAGTAACATTCAGTACTTC
-	TRBV7-9	TRBJ1-2	-	CASSSLGGESGYTF	TGTGCCAGCAGCTCCCTAGGGGGGGAATCTGGCTACACCTTC
once	TRBV27	TRBJ1-5	-	CASSSGGSNQPQHF	TGTGCCAGCAGTTCGGGGGGTAGCAATCAGCCCCAGCATTTT
-	TRBV6-5	TRBJ2-7	-	CASSPPIASTGEQYF	TGTGCCAGCAGTCCACCTATAGCGTCAACGGGGGAGCAGTACTTC
-	TRBV3-1/TRBV3-2	TRBJ2-1	TRBD2	CASSPTWGTSGSSSYNEQFF	TGTGCCAGCAGCCCGACTTGGGGGACTAGCGGCTCGAGCTCCTACAATGAGCAGTTCTTC
-	TRBV24-1	TRBJ2-3	-	CATAGRTDTQYF	TGTGCCACCGCCGGGAGAACAGATACGCAGTATTTT
-	TRBV3-1/TRBV3-2	TRBJ2-5	-	CASSQGTAQETQYF	TGTGCCAGCAGCCAAGGGACAGCCCAAGAGACCCAGTACTTC
few	TRBV20-1	TRBJ1-3	TRBD1	CSALQGAIYF	TGCAGTGCCCTCCAGGGGGCCATATATTTT
-	TRBV28	TRBJ1-2	-	CASSLQDRASF	TGTGCCAGCAGCCTCCAGGACAGAGCGTCCTTC
-	TRBV18	TRBJ1-4	TRBD1	CASSPGTGDEKLFF	TGTGCCAGCTCACCAGGGACAGGGGATGAAAAACTGTTTTTT
-	TRBV28	TRBJ1-1	-	CASRLQGYTEAFF	TGTGCCAGCAGACTTCAGGGGTACACTGAAGCTTTCTTT
-	TRBV7-9	TRBJ2-7	-	CASSSRERSSYEQYF	TGTGCCAGCAGCTCCCGCGAGCGGAGCTCCTACGAGCAGTACTTC
-	TRBV30	TRBJ2-3	TRBD2	CAWTSGSQDTQYF	TGTGCCTGGACTAGCGGGAGCCAGGATACGCAGTATTTT
-	TRBV2	TRBJ2-7	-	CASSVGHPNEQYF	TGTGCCAGCAGTGTAGGACATCCCAACGAGCAGTACTTC
-	TRBV6-2/TRBV6-3	TRBJ1-4	-	CASSYYLEKLFF	TGTGCCAGCAGTTACTACTTGGAAAAACTGTTTTTT
once	TRBV9	TRBJ1-1	-	CASSGGLRGGTEAFF	TGTGCCAGCAGCGGAGGACTTCGGGGAGGCACTGAAGCTTTCTTT
-	TRBV20-1	TRBJ1-1	-	CSARVRGAFF	TGCAGTGCTAGGGTCCGAGGAGCTTTCTTT
-	TRBV24-1	TRBJ2-1	-	CATSDSYNEQFF	TGTGCCACCAGTGATTCGTATAATGAGCAGTTCTTC
-	TRBV6-5	TRBJ2-5	-	CASSYYRDETQYF	TGTGCCAGCAGTTACTACAGGGACGAGACCCAGTACTTC
few	TRBV7-9	TRBJ1-3	-	CASSFSVGSSGNTIYF	TGTGCCAGCAGCTTTTCCGTGGGGAGCTCTGGAAACACCATATATTTT
-	TRBV3-1/TRBV3-2	TRBJ1-5	-	CASSLKFGHNDQPQHF	TGTGCCAGCAGTCTAAAATTTGGACATAATGATCAGCCCCAGCATTTT
-	TRBV21-1	TRBJ1-5	-	CASSREQGKGNQPQHF	TGTGCCAGCAGCAGAGAACAGGGGAAGGGGAATCAGCCCCAGCATTTT
-	TRBV6-4	TRBJ2-3	-	CASSAQDSGDTQYF	TGTGCCAGCAGTGCCCAGGATAGCGGAGATACGCAGTATTTT
-	TRBV11-2	TRBJ1-2	TRBD1	CASSPAGTGGLSNYGYTF	TGTGCCAGCAGCCCCGCCGGGACAGGGGGCTTATCTAACTATGGCTACACCTTC
-	TRBV19	TRBJ1-1	-	CASSLREFDTEAFF	TGTGCCAGTAGTCTGAGGGAATTTGACACTGAAGCTTTCTTT
-	TRBV5-4	TRBJ2-2	-	CASSFKNTGELFF	TGTGCCAGCAGCTTCAAAAACACCGGGGAGCTGTTTTTT
-	TRBV7-2	TRBJ2-5	TRBD1	CASSLTTGSAETQYF	TGTGCCAGCAGCTTAACGACAGGGTCGGCGGAGACCCAGTACTTC
-	TRBV10-3	TRBJ1-1	-	CAISEFAEAFF	TGTGCCATCAGTGAGTTCGCTGAAGCTTTCTTT
few	TRBV21-1	TRBJ1-4	-	CASSKGDGANEKLFF	TGTGCCAGCAGCAAAGGCGACGGGGCTAATGAAAAACTGTTTTTT
-	TRBV28	TRBJ2-7	-	CASSSTSLSYEQYF	TGTGCCAGCAGTAGCACTAGCCTCTCCTACGAGCAGTACTTC
-	TRBV5-1	TRBJ1-1	-	CASSDTGSMNTEAFF	TGCGCCAGCAGCGACACAGGATCGATGAACACTGAAGCTTTCTTT
-	TRBV28	TRBJ1-1	TRBD1	CASSLGQVLNTEAFF	TGTGCCAGCAGTTTGGGACAGGTCTTGAACACTGAAGCTTTCTTT
-	TRBV9	TRBJ2-1	TRBD2	CASSRDTGTSGRYEQFF	TGTGCCAGCAGCCGAGATACGGGGACTAGCGGGAGGTATGAGCAGTTCTTC
-	TRBV6-4	TRBJ2-5	TRBD1	CASSRTGGETQYF	TGTGCCAGCAGCAGGACAGGGGGAGAGACCCAGTACTTC
-	TRBV28	TRBJ2-7	-	CASTSLSAGPYEQYF	TGTGCCAGCACCTCACTTTCGGCGGGACCCTACGAGCAGTACTTC
-	TRBV28	TRBJ2-3	-	CASSLQGMDTQYF	TGTGCCAGCAGCCTGCAGGGTATGGATACGCAGTATTTT
-	TRBV19	TRBJ2-1	TRBD1	CASSIGTGGSNEQFF	TGTGCCAGTAGTATCGGGACAGGGGGCTCGAATGAGCAGTTCTTC
-	TRBV5-1	TRBJ1-2	-	CASSLGPQGIYGYTF	TGCGCCAGCAGCTTGGGTCCTCAGGGGATCTATGGCTACACCTTC